A selection of T cell receptor beta chains follows, all from one sample in a study of monozygotic twins with inflammatory bowel disease. TCRdb reprocessed the 5' RACE reads, with one entry per CDR3 protein and no DNA. Its clone listing holds some 450,000 distinct CDR3 sequences. The sequenced sample was blood. The receptors shown here come from a human donor with ulcerative colitis or Crohn's disease, or a healthy co-twin of an affected twin (not recorded which). Both conserved end residues are part of each CDR3.

>13|TRBV24-1|TRBJ2-5
CATSDTFQETQYF
>13|TRBV7-9|TRBJ1-1
CASSPAGAPEAFF
>14|TRBV6-5|TRBJ2-7
CASSYSQGASEQYF
>16|TRBV11-2|TRBJ2-1
CASSSTVGGTYNEQFF
>13|TRBV24-1|TRBJ2-5
CATSVPGRETQYF
>13|TRBV10-3|TRBJ2-5
CAISESFQETQYF
>18|TRBV11-2|TRBJ2-2
CASSSSQGGRVNTGELFF
>15|TRBV19|TRBJ2-7
CASSTLAGGSAEQYF
>15|TRBV20-1|TRBJ2-3
CSARLLAGGTDTQYF
>15|TRBV4-1|TRBJ2-3
CASSPLKREPDTQYF
>16|TRBV6-1|TRBJ2-1
CASRKAGTGVYNEQFF